A selection of T cell receptor beta chains follows, all from one sample in a study of T cells in localized non-small cell lung cancer. Some clones are missing from TCRdb's copy, which holds only in-frame ones; the method was immunoSEQ multiplex PCR. The sample includes around 35,000 clones, approximately 90% of them seen just once. The sequencing here drew on peripheral blood mononuclear cells, taken before any cancer treatment. These receptors all come from a female donor of 60 years or more with stage II lung adenocarcinoma. The CDR3 runs from the conserved cysteine through the conserved F or W. Each record gives: V gene, clone size, D gene, CDR3 length, J gene, CDR3 protein, CDR3 DNA. The D gene is left open where the match is weak. Clone size is given for some rows only: seen once, a few or many times, or a class if the clone is expanded.

V gene: TRBV30; clone size: .; D gene: TRBD1; CDR3 length: 14; J gene: TRBJ1-1; CDR3 protein: CAWSLLQGEGEAFF; CDR3 DNA: TGTGCCTGGAGTTTACTACAGGGGGAGGGTGAAGCTTTCTTT
V gene: TRBV6-6; clone size: once; D gene: .; CDR3 length: 12; J gene: TRBJ2-3; CDR3 protein: CASSYQGYTQYF; CDR3 DNA: TGTGCCAGCAGTTACCAGGGGTACACGCAGTATTTT
V gene: TRBV5-1; clone size: .; D gene: TRBD2; CDR3 length: 16; J gene: TRBJ2-3; CDR3 protein: CASSLEASGSTNTQYF; CDR3 DNA: TGCGCCAGCAGCTTGGAGGCTAGCGGGAGTACGAATACGCAGTATTTT
V gene: TRBV30; clone size: .; D gene: .; CDR3 length: 14; J gene: TRBJ1-3; CDR3 protein: CARSFKGAGNTIYF; CDR3 DNA: TGTGCCCGGAGTTTTAAGGGAGCTGGAAACACCATATATTTT
V gene: TRBV2; clone size: .; D gene: TRBD2; CDR3 length: 15; J gene: TRBJ2-1; CDR3 protein: CASSQTSGGYNEQFF; CDR3 DNA: TGTGCCAGCAGCCAAACTAGCGGGGGTTACAATGAGCAGTTCTTC
V gene: TRBV7-2; clone size: .; D gene: .; CDR3 length: 13; J gene: TRBJ2-3; CDR3 protein: CASNPGGSHTQYF; CDR3 DNA: TGTGCCAGCAATCCTGGGGGGAGCCATACGCAGTATTTT
V gene: TRBV28; clone size: .; D gene: .; CDR3 length: 14; J gene: TRBJ1-1; CDR3 protein: CASSLSSRDTVAFF; CDR3 DNA: TGTGCCAGCAGTCTATCATCCAGGGACACGGTAGCTTTCTTT
V gene: TRBV7-2; clone size: .; D gene: .; CDR3 length: 18; J gene: TRBJ2-1; CDR3 protein: CASSLRGRGDGSSNEQFF; CDR3 DNA: TGTGCCAGCAGCTTGCGGGGAAGGGGTGACGGATCCTCAAATGAGCAGTTCTTC
V gene: TRBV7-3; clone size: .; D gene: TRBD1; CDR3 length: 16; J gene: TRBJ1-3; CDR3 protein: CASSLSKGARRDTIYF; CDR3 DNA: TGTGCCAGCAGCTTAAGTAAGGGGGCGCGTAGGGACACCATATATTTT
V gene: TRBV5-1; clone size: .; D gene: .; CDR3 length: 12; J gene: TRBJ2-1; CDR3 protein: CASSPGFYEQFF; CDR3 DNA: TGCGCCAGCAGCCCCGGATTCTATGAGCAGTTCTTC
V gene: TRBV4-1; clone size: .; D gene: .; CDR3 length: 16; J gene: TRBJ2-1; CDR3 protein: CASSRDWSSSYNEQFF; CDR3 DNA: TGCGCCAGCAGCCGAGACTGGTCGAGCTCCTACAATGAGCAGTTCTTC
V gene: TRBV27; clone size: .; D gene: .; CDR3 length: 14; J gene: TRBJ1-2; CDR3 protein: CASSLAGGRYGYTF; CDR3 DNA: TGTGCCAGCAGTTTAGCGGGGGGGAGGTATGGCTACACCTTC